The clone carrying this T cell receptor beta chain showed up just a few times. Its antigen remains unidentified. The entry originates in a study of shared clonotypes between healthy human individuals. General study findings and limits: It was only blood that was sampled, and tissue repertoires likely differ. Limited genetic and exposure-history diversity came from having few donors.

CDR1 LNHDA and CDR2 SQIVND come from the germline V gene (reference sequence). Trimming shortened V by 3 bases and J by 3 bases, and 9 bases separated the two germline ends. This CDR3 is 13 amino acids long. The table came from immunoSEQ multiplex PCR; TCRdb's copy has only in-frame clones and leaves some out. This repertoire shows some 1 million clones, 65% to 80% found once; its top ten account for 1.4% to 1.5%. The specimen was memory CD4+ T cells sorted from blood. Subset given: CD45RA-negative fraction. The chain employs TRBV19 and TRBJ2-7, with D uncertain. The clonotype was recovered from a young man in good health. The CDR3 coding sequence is TGTGCCAGTAGTATGAGTCGAGGCTACGAGCAGTACTTC. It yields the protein CASSMSRGYEQYF.